What follows describes a single T cell receptor (beta chain). This sample is part of a study of shared clonotypes between healthy human individuals. The CDR3 extends over 14 amino acids. Germline V lookup: CDR1 SGHTS, CDR2 YDEGEE. V dropped 7 bases and J dropped 0 bases, with 13 bases sitting between them. TCRdb keeps only in-frame clones here, not all; method: immunoSEQ multiplex PCR. The sample has 1.5 million to 1.9 million clones, about 98% seen once. This sequence was found in a man between 25 and 39 years old in good health. The V gene is TRBV5-8, the J gene TRBJ1-2; weak D call: TRBD1 (5 bases). The sequenced sample was naive CD4+ T cells sorted from blood. Subset meaning: CD45RA+ positively selected. Here the CDR3 DNA reads TGTGCCAGCTCCCGACAGCGGACTAACTATGGCTACACCTTC. It translates to CASSRQRTNYGYTF.